The T cell receptor (beta chain) described here comes from a study of neurological immune-mediated disorders. Study observations and caveats: The greatest degree of TCR clonal expansion was observed in HTLV-1-associated myelopathy, with the lowest in multiple sclerosis, below that of healthy controls. None of the CDR3 amino acid sequences found in expanded clones was shared across subjects. This suggests that the TCR-beta repertoires were private in all groups.

The sample holds many counts of this clonotype. As yet, its antigen is unknown. V gave up 1 base and J gave up 5 bases, with 20 bases separating them. CDR3 length: 16 amino acids. Per the germline V gene, CDR1 is DFQATT and CDR2 is SNEGSKA (reference sequence). TCRdb called the 5' RACE reads again in MiXCR, with one record for every CDR3 protein. The sample consists of about 21,000 distinct CDR3 sequences, roughly 15% of them appearing once. The unsorted libraries were generated from a total of 2 million PBMCs, which had been stored in RNAlater at -80 C. V usage is TRBV20-1 and J usage is TRBJ2-5; D call uncertain. This TCR was sampled from a female donor with HTLV-1-associated myelopathy (HAM/TSP). The sequenced material came from PBMCs. The CDR3 region has the DNA TGCAGTGCTAGAGTACCAGCTCCCGCCCGATTGGAGACCCAGTACTTC. It yields the protein CSARVPAPARLETQYF.